The text below deals with one T cell receptor beta chain. Its target is unknown. This entry belongs to a study of shared clonotypes between healthy human individuals. The input for sorted-subset replicate PCRs was approximately 200 ng DNA, approximately 30,000 T cell genomes. Sequenced by immunoSEQ multiplex PCR; TCRdb stores in-frame clones only, minus some. This sample has about 610,000 clones, with more than 95% found just once. General study findings and limits: Around 5% was the fraction of naive CD4 clonotypes found shared across a few donors. In contrast to clonotypes shared by all four donors, non-shared clonotypes had lower generation probabilities.

The CDR3 has 14 amino acids. Germline CDR1 KGHSH, CDR2 LQKENI. Between the trimmed V and J ends, which lost 1 base and 7 bases, there was a span of 13 bases. This receptor was taken from a woman in her twenties or thirties in good health. The J gene is TRBJ1-1, the V gene TRBV18, with a possible D match to TRBD1 (5 bases). Specimen: naive CD4+ T cells sorted from blood. Subset denoted: CD45RA+ positively selected. The CDR3 protein is CASSPRGNRGEAFF. The CDR3 nucleotides are TGTGCCAGCTCACCACGGGGGAATCGGGGTGAAGCTTTCTTT.